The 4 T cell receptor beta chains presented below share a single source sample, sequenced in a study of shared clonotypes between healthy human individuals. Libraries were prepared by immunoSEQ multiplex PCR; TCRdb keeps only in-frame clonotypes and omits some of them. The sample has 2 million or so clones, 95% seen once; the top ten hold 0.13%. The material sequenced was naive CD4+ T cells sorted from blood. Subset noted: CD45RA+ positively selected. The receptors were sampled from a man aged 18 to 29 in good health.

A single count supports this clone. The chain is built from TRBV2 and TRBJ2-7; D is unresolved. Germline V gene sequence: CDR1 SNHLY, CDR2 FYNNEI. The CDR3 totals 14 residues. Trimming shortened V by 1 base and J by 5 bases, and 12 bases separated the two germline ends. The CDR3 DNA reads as TGTGCCAGCAGTGAAGGGCTTTCGAAAGACGAGCAGTACTTC. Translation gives CASSEGLSKDEQYF. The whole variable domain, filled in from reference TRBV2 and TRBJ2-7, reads EPEVTQTPSHQVTQMGQEVILRCVPISNHLYFYWYRQILGQKVEFLVSFYNNEISEKSEIFDDQFSVERPDGSNFTLKIRSTKLEDSAMYFCASSEGLSKDEQYFGPGTRLTVT.

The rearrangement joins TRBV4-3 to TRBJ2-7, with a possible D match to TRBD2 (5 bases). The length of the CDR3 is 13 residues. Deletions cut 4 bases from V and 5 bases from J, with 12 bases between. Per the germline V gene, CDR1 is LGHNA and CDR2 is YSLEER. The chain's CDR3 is CASSREPGNEQYF. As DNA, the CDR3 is TGCGCCAGCAGCCGAGAACCGGGGAACGAGCAGTACTTC.

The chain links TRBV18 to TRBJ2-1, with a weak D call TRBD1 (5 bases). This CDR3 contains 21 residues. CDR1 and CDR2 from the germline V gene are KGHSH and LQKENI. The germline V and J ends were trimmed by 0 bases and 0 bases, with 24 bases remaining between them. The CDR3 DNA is TGTGCCAGCTCACCACCGATCCGCGGTAAGGGGATTCGTAGCTCCTACAATGAGCAGTTCTTC. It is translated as CASSPPIRGKGIRSSYNEQFF.

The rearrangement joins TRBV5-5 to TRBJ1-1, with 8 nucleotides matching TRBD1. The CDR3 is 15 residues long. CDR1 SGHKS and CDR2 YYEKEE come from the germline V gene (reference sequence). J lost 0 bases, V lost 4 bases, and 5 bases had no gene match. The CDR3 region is CASSVLQGVNTEAFF. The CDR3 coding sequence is TGTGCCAGCAGCGTATTACAGGGGGTGAACACTGAAGCTTTCTTT. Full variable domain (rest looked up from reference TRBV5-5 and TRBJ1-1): DAGVTQSPTHLIKTRGQQVTLRCSPISGHKSVSWYQQVLGQGPQFIFQYYEKEERGRGNFPDRFSARQFPNYSSELNVNALLLGDSALYLCASSVLQGVNTEAFFGQGTRLTVV.